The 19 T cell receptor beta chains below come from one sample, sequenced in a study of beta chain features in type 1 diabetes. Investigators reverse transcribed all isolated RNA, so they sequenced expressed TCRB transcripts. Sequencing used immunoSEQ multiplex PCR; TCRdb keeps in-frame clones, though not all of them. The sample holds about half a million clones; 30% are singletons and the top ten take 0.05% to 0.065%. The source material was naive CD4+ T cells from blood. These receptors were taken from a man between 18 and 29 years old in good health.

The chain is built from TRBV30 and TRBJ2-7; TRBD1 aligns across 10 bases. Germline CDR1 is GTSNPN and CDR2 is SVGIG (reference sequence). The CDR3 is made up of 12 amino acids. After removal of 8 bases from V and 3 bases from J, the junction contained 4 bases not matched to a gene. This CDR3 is CAGRDRGYEQYF. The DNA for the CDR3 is TGTGCCGGAAGGGACAGGGGCTACGAGCAGTACTTC. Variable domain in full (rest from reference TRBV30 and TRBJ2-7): SQTIHQWPATLVQPVGSPLSLECTVEGTSNPNLYWYRQAAGRGLQLLFYSVGIGQISSEVPQNLSASRPQDRQFILSSKKLLLSDSGFYLCAGRDRGYEQYFGPGTRLTVT.

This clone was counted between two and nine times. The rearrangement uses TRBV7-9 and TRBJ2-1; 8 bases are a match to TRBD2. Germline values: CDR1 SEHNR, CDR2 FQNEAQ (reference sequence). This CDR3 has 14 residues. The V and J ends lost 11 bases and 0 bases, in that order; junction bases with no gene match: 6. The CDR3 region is CACFSGSSYNEQFF. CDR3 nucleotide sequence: TGTGCCTGTTTCAGCGGGAGCTCCTACAATGAGCAGTTCTTC.

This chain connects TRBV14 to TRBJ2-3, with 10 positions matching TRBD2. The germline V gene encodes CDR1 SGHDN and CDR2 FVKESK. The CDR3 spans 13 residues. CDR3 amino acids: CSSGLARTDTQYF. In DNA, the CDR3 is TGTTCCTCGGGACTAGCGCGCACAGATACGCAGTATTTT. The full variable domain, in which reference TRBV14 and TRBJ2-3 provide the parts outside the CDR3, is EAGVTQFPSHSVIEKGQTVTLRCDPISGHDNLYWYRRVMGKEIKFLLHFVKESKQDESGMPNNRFLAERTGGTYSTLKVQPAELEDSGVYFCSSGLARTDTQYFGPGTRLTVL.

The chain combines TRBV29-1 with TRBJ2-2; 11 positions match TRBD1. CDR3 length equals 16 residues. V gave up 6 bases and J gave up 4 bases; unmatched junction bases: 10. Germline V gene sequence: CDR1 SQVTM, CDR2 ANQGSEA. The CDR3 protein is CSVLTPGTGGTGELFF. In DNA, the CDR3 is TGCAGCGTGCTCACCCCCGGGACAGGGGGCACCGGGGAGCTGTTTTTT.

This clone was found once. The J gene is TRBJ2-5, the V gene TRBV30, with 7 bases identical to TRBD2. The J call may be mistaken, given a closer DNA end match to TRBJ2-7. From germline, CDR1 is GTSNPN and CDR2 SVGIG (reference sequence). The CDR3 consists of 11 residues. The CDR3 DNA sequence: TGTGCCTGGGGAGGACTAGTCGAGCAGTACTTC. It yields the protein CAWGGLVEQYF.

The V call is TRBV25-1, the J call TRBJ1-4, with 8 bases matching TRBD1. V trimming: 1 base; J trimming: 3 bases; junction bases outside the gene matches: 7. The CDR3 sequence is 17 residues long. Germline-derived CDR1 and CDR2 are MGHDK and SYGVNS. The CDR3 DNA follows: TGTGCCAGCAGTGAATCGGACAGGGCGGTAGCTAATGAAAAACTGTTTTTT. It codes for CASSESDRAVANEKLFF.

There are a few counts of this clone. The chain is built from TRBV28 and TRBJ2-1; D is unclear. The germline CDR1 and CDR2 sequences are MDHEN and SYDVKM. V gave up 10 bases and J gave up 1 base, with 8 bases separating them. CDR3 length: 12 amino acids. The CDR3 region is CATTGSYNEQFF. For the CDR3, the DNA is TGTGCCACCACCGGTTCCTACAATGAGCAGTTCTTC.

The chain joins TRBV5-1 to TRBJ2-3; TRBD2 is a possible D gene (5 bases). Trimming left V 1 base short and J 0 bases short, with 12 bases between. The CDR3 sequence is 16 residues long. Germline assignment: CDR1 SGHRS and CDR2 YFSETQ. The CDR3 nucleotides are TGCGCCAGCAGCTTGAGGAATAGCGCAAGCACAGATACGCAGTATTTT. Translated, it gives CASSLRNSASTDTQYF.

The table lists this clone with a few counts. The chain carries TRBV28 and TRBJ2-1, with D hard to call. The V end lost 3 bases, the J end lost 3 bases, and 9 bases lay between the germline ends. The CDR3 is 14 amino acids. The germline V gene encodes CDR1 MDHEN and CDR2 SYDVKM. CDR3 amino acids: CASSLGGDYNEQFF. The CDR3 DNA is TGTGCCAGCAGTTTGGGTGGAGACTACAATGAGCAGTTCTTC.

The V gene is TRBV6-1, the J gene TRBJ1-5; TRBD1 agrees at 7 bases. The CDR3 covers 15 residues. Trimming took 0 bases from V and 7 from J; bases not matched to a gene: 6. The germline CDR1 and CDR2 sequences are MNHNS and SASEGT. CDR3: CASSEAGAGGQPQHF. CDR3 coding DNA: TGTGCCAGCAGTGAAGCGGGGGCAGGGGGGCAGCCCCAGCATTTT.

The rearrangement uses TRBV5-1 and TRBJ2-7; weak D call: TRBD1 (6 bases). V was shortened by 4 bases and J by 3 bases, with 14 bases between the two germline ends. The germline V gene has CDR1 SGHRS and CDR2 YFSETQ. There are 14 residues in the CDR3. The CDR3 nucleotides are TGCGCCAGCAGCATAACAGGGATGATCTACGAGCAGTACTTC. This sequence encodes CASSITGMIYEQYF.

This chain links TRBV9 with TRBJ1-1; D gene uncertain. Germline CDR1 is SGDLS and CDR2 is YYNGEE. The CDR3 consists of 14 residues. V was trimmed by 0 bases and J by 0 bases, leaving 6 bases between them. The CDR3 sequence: CASSVAAMNTEAFF. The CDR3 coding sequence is TGTGCCAGCAGCGTAGCGGCAATGAACACTGAAGCTTTCTTT.

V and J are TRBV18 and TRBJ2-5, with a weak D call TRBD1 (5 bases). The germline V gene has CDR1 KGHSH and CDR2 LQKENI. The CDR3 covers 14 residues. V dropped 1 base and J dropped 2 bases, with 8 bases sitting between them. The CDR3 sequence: CASSPRDSQETQYF. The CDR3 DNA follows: TGTGCCAGCTCACCACGAGACAGTCAAGAGACCCAGTACTTC.

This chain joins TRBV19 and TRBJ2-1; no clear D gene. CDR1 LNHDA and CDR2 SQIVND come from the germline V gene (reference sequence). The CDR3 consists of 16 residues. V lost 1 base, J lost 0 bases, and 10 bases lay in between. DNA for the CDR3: TGTGCCAGTAGTATAGTTGGGATAAGCTCCTACAATGAGCAGTTCTTC. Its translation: CASSIVGISSYNEQFF.

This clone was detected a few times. CDR3 DNA: TGTGCCTGGAGAAAGGACAGCACCTACGAGCAGTACTTC. Translating it yields CAWRKDSTYEQYF. This chain joins TRBV30 and TRBJ2-7; TRBD1 is a possible D gene (6 bases). Between the trimmed V and J ends, which lost 3 bases and 2 bases, there was a span of 11 bases. The CDR3 runs 13 residues. Germline CDR1 is GTSNPN and CDR2 is SVGIG (reference sequence). Using reference TRBV30 and TRBJ2-7 for the parts outside the CDR3, the full variable domain is SQTIHQWPATLVQPVGSPLSLECTVEGTSNPNLYWYRQAAGRGLQLLFYSVGIGQISSEVPQNLSASRPQDRQFILSSKKLLLSDSGFYLCAWRKDSTYEQYFGPGTRLTVT.

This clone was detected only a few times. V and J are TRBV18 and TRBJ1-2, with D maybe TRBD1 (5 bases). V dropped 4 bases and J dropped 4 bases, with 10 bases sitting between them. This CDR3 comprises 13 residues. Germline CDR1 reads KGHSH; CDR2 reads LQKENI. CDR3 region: CASSLGPLYGYTF. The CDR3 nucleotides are TGTGCCAGCTCACTGGGGCCCCTCTATGGCTACACCTTC.

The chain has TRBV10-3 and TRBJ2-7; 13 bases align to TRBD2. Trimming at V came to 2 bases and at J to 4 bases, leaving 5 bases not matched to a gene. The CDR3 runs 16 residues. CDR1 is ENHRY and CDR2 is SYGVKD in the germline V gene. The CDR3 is CAISERTSGRGYEQYF. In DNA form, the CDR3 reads TGTGCCATCAGTGAGCGGACTAGCGGGAGAGGGTACGAGCAGTACTTC.

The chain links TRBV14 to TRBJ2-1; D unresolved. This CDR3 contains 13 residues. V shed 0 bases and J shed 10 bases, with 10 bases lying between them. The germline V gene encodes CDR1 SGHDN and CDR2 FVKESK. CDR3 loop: CASSQDPRREQFF. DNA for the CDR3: TGTGCCAGCAGCCAAGATCCTAGGCGGGAGCAGTTCTTC.

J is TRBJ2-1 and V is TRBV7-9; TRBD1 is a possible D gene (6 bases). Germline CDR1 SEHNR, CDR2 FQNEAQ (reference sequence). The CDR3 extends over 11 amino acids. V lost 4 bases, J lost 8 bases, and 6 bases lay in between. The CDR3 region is CASSSGDEQFF. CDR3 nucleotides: TGTGCCAGCAGCTCAGGGGATGAGCAGTTCTTC. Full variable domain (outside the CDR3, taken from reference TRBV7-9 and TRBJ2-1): DTGVSQNPRHKITKRGQNVTFRCDPISEHNRLYWYRQTLGQGPEFLTYFQNEAQLEKSRLLSDRFSAERPKGSFSTLEIQRTEQGDSAMYLCASSSGDEQFFGPGTRLTVL.